The rows below give T cell receptor beta chains drawn from one sample of a study of T cell responses to AZD1222 COVID-19 vaccine. Sequencing used immunoSEQ multiplex PCR; TCRdb keeps in-frame clones, though not all of them. The sample lists 150,000 to 200,000 clones; around 94% were seen once. This specimen was peripheral blood, taken 28 days after the second AZD1222 dose. The origin of the receptors is an adult who received the AZD1222 COVID-19 vaccine. Both conserved end residues are part of each CDR3. Fields, in order: CDR3 protein, CDR3 DNA, V gene, D gene, clone size, J gene. D genes are given only for firm matches. Clone size is shown for a subset of rows, as once, few, many or a class of expanded clone.

CDR3: CASSPKGQQETQYF
DNA: TGTGCCAGCTCACCTAAGGGACAGCAAGAGACCCAGTACTTC
V: TRBV18
D: TRBD1
size: .
J: TRBJ2-5

CDR3: CASLGPGLDF
DNA: TGTGCCAGCCTCGGACCAGGCCTCGACTTC
V: TRBV7-2
D: .
size: .
J: TRBJ1-2

CDR3: CSVARGEQFF
DNA: TGCAGCGTTGCGCGTGGTGAGCAGTTCTTC
V: TRBV29-1
D: .
size: .
J: TRBJ2-1

CDR3: CASSLVAGLNTEAFF
DNA: TGCGCCAGCAGCTTGGTGGCAGGGTTGAACACTGAAGCTTTCTTT
V: TRBV5-1
D: .
size: .
J: TRBJ1-1

CDR3: CASSPGPGGATEKLFF
DNA: TGTGCCAGCTCACCGGGTCCAGGGGGTGCGACTGAAAAACTGTTTTTT
V: TRBV18
D: TRBD1
size: once
J: TRBJ1-4

CDR3: CASSSVALNSYNEQFF
DNA: TGTGCCAGCAGCTCTGTAGCGCTTAACTCCTACAATGAGCAGTTCTTC
V: TRBV7-9
D: .
size: .
J: TRBJ2-1

CDR3: CASSRTGTGNGYEQYF
DNA: TGTGCCAGCTCACGAACCGGGACAGGGAATGGGTACGAGCAGTACTTC
V: TRBV18
D: TRBD1
size: .
J: TRBJ2-7

CDR3: CASSFQGGVGYTF
DNA: TGTGCCAGCAGTTTTCAAGGGGGGGTTGGCTACACCTTC
V: TRBV12-3/TRBV12-4
D: .
size: once
J: TRBJ1-2

CDR3: CASSPTGRTSSYEQYF
DNA: TGCGCCAGCAGCCCAACCGGAAGGACGAGCTCCTACGAGCAGTACTTC
V: TRBV5-1
D: .
size: once
J: TRBJ2-7

CDR3: CASSRDRGWNSPLHF
DNA: TGTGCCAGCAGCCGCGACAGGGGGTGGAATTCACCCCTCCACTTT
V: TRBV4-2
D: TRBD1
size: .
J: TRBJ1-6

CDR3: CASSLVARGGNTIYF
DNA: TGTGCCAGCAGCTTAGTTGCTCGCGGGGGAAACACCATATATTTT
V: TRBV7-2
D: .
size: few
J: TRBJ1-3

CDR3: CASMRDSYRDTQYF
DNA: TGTGCCAGCATGCGGGACAGCTACAGGGATACGCAGTATTTT
V: TRBV6-5
D: .
size: .
J: TRBJ2-3

CDR3: CASSNRQGWADTQYF
DNA: TGTGCCAGCAGTAACCGACAGGGTTGGGCAGATACGCAGTATTTT
V: TRBV6-2/TRBV6-3
D: TRBD1
size: .
J: TRBJ2-3

CDR3: CASSLPMGEQYF
DNA: TGTGCCAGCAGCCTCCCTATGGGCGAGCAGTACTTC
V: TRBV5-4
D: .
size: .
J: TRBJ2-7

CDR3: CASSQTSGSGNEQFF
DNA: TGTGCCAGTAGCCAGACTAGCGGGAGTGGCAATGAGCAGTTCTTC
V: TRBV19
D: TRBD2
size: .
J: TRBJ2-1

CDR3: CASSPRTRIEKEQFF
DNA: TGTGCCAGCTCACCCCGGACTAGAATCGAAAAGGAGCAGTTCTTC
V: TRBV18
D: TRBD2
size: .
J: TRBJ2-1

CDR3: CASSSKGSNTEAFF
DNA: TGCGCCAGCAGCTCGAAAGGGTCGAACACTGAAGCTTTCTTT
V: TRBV5-1
D: .
size: once
J: TRBJ1-1

CDR3: CASSYTRVDNEQFF
DNA: TGTGCCAGCAGTTACACGCGGGTAGACAATGAGCAGTTCTTC
V: TRBV6-6
D: .
size: .
J: TRBJ2-1

CDR3: CATSRDKTGRTEAFF
DNA: TGTGCCACCAGCAGAGATAAGACAGGGCGAACTGAAGCTTTCTTT
V: TRBV15
D: TRBD1
size: .
J: TRBJ1-1

CDR3: CASSLDDARYTF
DNA: TGTGCCAGCAGTTTAGACGACGCTCGCTACACCTTC
V: TRBV12-3/TRBV12-4
D: .
size: .
J: TRBJ1-2

CDR3: CASSLDLGTGNTIYF
DNA: TGCGCCAGCAGCTTGGATCTGGGAACTGGAAACACCATATATTTT
V: TRBV5-1
D: .
size: .
J: TRBJ1-3

CDR3: CASRPEQGASKNIQYF
DNA: TGTGCCAGTAGGCCTGAACAGGGGGCGTCCAAAAACATTCAGTACTTC
V: TRBV19
D: TRBD1
size: .
J: TRBJ2-4

CDR3: CASTLGGRPGNTIYF
DNA: TGTGCCAGCACCTTGGGAGGCCGGCCTGGAAACACCATATATTTT
V: TRBV28
D: .
size: .
J: TRBJ1-3

CDR3: CASSVALGSYEQYF
DNA: .
V: TRBV9
D: .
size: .
J: TRBJ2-7

CDR3: CATSGGVNTEAFF
DNA: TGTGCCACCAGCGGGGGAGTGAACACTGAAGCTTTCTTT
V: TRBV15
D: .
size: once
J: TRBJ1-1

CDR3: CASRRGFSTRTATNEKLFF
DNA: TGTGCCAGCAGGAGGGGCTTTTCCACCCGCACTGCAACTAATGAAAAACTGTTTTTT
V: TRBV2
D: .
size: .
J: TRBJ1-4

CDR3: CASTSGGGQPQHF
DNA: TGTGCCAGCACCTCGGGGGGCGGTCAGCCCCAGCATTTT
V: TRBV12-3/TRBV12-4
D: .
size: .
J: TRBJ1-5

CDR3: CASRPTGLAASYEQYF
DNA: TGCGCCAGCAGGCCCACCGGACTAGCGGCTTCATACGAGCAGTACTTC
V: TRBV5-1
D: TRBD2
size: .
J: TRBJ2-7

CDR3: CASSPLYSGNTIYF
DNA: TGTGCCAGCAGTCCCCTATACTCTGGAAACACCATATATTTT
V: TRBV6-5
D: .
size: .
J: TRBJ1-3

CDR3: CASSLVRGAGNEQFF
DNA: TGTGCCAGCAGCCTAGTCCGGGGGGCTGGCAATGAGCAGTTCTTC
V: TRBV7-9
D: .
size: .
J: TRBJ2-1

CDR3: CASSIKRSPEIQPQHF
DNA: TGTGCCAGTAGTATTAAGCGGTCCCCCGAAATCCAGCCCCAGCATTTT
V: TRBV19
D: .
size: .
J: TRBJ1-5

CDR3: CASSIATGGITEAFF
DNA: TGTGCCAGCAGCATAGCGACAGGGGGCATAACTGAAGCTTTCTTT
V: TRBV9
D: TRBD1
size: once
J: TRBJ1-1

CDR3: CASSPGFGGTEAFF
DNA: TGTGCCAGCAGCCCCGGGTTTGGGGGGACTGAAGCTTTCTTT
V: TRBV7-9
D: .
size: .
J: TRBJ1-1

CDR3: CASSSLGSSYNSPLHF
DNA: TGTGCCAGCAGTTCCTTGGGGAGCTCCTATAATTCACCCCTCCACTTT
V: TRBV27
D: .
size: .
J: TRBJ1-6

CDR3: CASSLGQSYEQYF
DNA: TGTGCCAGCAGCCTAGGACAGAGCTACGAGCAGTACTTC
V: TRBV6-2/TRBV6-3
D: .
size: .
J: TRBJ2-7

CDR3: CASSEGFTDTQYF
DNA: TGTGCCAGCAGTGAGGGCTTCACAGATACGCAGTATTTT
V: TRBV2
D: .
size: .
J: TRBJ2-3

CDR3: CASSSFGGPGNQPQHF
DNA: TGTGCCAGCAGTTCCTTCGGGGGGCCGGGCAATCAGCCCCAGCATTTT
V: TRBV28
D: .
size: .
J: TRBJ1-5

CDR3: CASSIWMLNQPQHF
DNA: TGTGCCAGTAGTATATGGATGCTCAATCAGCCCCAGCATTTT
V: TRBV19
D: .
size: .
J: TRBJ1-5

CDR3: CASSPIPTGPHTQYF
DNA: TGTGCCAGCAGTCCCATTCCGACGGGCCCCCATACGCAGTATTTT
V: TRBV7-6
D: .
size: once
J: TRBJ2-3

CDR3: CASSPLPSSYNSPLHF
DNA: TGTGCCAGCAGCCCGCTTCCTAGCTCCTATAATTCACCCCTCCACTTT
V: TRBV9
D: .
size: .
J: TRBJ1-6

CDR3: CASSFEAFADSYYGYTF
DNA: TGTGCCAGCAGTTTCGAGGCTTTCGCCGACAGTTACTATGGCTACACCTTC
V: TRBV28
D: .
size: .
J: TRBJ1-2

CDR3: CASSWVAGSSYNEQFF
DNA: TGTGCCAGCAGCTGGGTAGCGGGGAGCTCCTACAATGAGCAGTTCTTC
V: TRBV7-6
D: TRBD2
size: .
J: TRBJ2-1

CDR3: CASSQGGRNQPQHF
DNA: TGTGCCAGCAGCCAAGGGGGTAGGAATCAGCCCCAGCATTTT
V: TRBV7-9
D: .
size: .
J: TRBJ1-5

CDR3: CASSSGQGLIGNTIYF
DNA: TGTGCCAGCAGCTCCGGACAGGGACTCATCGGAAACACCATATATTTT
V: TRBV7-9
D: TRBD1
size: .
J: TRBJ1-3

CDR3: CASSLNFDSYEQYF
DNA: TGTGCCAGCAGCCTGAATTTTGACTCCTACGAGCAGTACTTC
V: TRBV27
D: .
size: .
J: TRBJ2-7

CDR3: CASSQRQFVNGNEKLFF
DNA: TGTGCCAGCAGCCAAAGACAGTTTGTGAACGGGAATGAAAAACTGTTTTTT
V: TRBV7-2
D: .
size: .
J: TRBJ1-4